Below are 29 T cell receptor beta chains sequenced from a single sample in a study of shared clonotypes between healthy human individuals. Some clones are missing from TCRdb's copy, which holds only in-frame ones; the method was immunoSEQ multiplex PCR. Among approximately 810,000 clones listed, over 90% were seen once. The naive CD8 fraction comprised CD45RO-negative cells positively selected for CCR7 and excluded terminally differentiated effector memory CD45RA+ cells. The sequencing input was naive CD8+ T cells sorted from blood. All receptors derive from a young man in good health.

V is TRBV27 and J is TRBJ2-1; 7 nucleotides align to TRBD1. V shed 5 bases, J shed 0 bases, and the junction held 4 bases outside the gene matches. Per germline, CDR1 MNHEY and CDR2 SMNVEV (reference sequence). This CDR3 is 15 amino acids long. The CDR3 bases are TGTGCCAGCAGTCCCGGGACAGTCTCCTACAATGAGCAGTTCTTC. Its translation is CASSPGTVSYNEQFF.

The V call is TRBV14, the J call TRBJ2-1; D unresolved. Germline V lookup: CDR1 SGHDN, CDR2 FVKESK. CDR3 length: 13 residues. The V end lost 4 bases, the J end lost 6 bases, and 10 bases lay between the germline ends. This CDR3 reads CASSPFNSNEQFF. As DNA, the CDR3 is TGTGCCAGCAGCCCCTTTAACTCCAATGAGCAGTTCTTC.

CDR3 sequence (DNA): TGTGCCAGCAGCACCCCGACAGGGGCTAACCAAGAGACCCAGTACTTC. It encodes CASSTPTGANQETQYF. V usage is TRBV11-2 and J usage is TRBJ2-5; 8 bases agree with TRBD1. The CDR3 totals 16 residues. The V gene end was trimmed by 5 bases and the J gene end by 0 bases; junction bases not matched to a gene: 8. Germline CDR1 reads SGHAT; CDR2 reads FQNNGV.

CDR3 in DNA: TGTGCCAGCGCGAGGACTACCTACAATGAGCAGTTCTTC. Translating gives CASARTTYNEQFF. The chain employs TRBV11-2 and TRBJ2-1; D is perhaps TRBD2 (6 bases). Germline V gene data show CDR1 as SGHAT and CDR2 as FQNNGV. The CDR3 has 13 residues. V lost 8 bases and J lost 2, with 10 bases in between.

V usage is TRBV11-2 and J usage is TRBJ2-7; D gene ambiguous. Germline V lookup: CDR1 SGHAT, CDR2 FQNNGV. V lost 1 base and J 3 bases, leaving 7 bases between the germline ends. The CDR3 has 13 residues. The DNA of the CDR3 is TGTGCCAGCAGCTTAGGGCCGATCTACGAGCAGTACTTC. Protein product: CASSLGPIYEQYF.

V and J are TRBV13 and TRBJ1-2; D not certain. Between the trimmed V and J ends, which lost 5 bases and 0 bases, there was a span of 10 bases. The CDR3 length is 14 residues. In germline, CDR1 is PRHDT, CDR2 FYEKMQ (reference sequence). The CDR3 bases are TGTGCCAGCAGCGAACAGTACTCTAACTATGGCTACACCTTC. This encodes CASSEQYSNYGYTF.

The CDR3 here is CASSPSGSAYEQYF. CDR3 DNA: TGTGCCAGCAGCCCTAGCGGGAGCGCCTACGAGCAGTACTTC. The chain joins TRBV5-4 to TRBJ2-7; TRBD2 agrees at 10 bases. The CDR3 totals 14 residues. Germline trimming cut 4 bases from V and 2 bases from J; bases unmatched to any gene: 3. CDR1 SGHNT and CDR2 YYREEE come from the germline V gene (reference sequence). Supplemented by reference TRBV5-4 and TRBJ2-7, the full variable domain reads ETGVTQSPTHLIKTRGQQVTLRCSSQSGHNTVSWYQQALGQGPQFIFQYYREEENGRGNFPPRFSGLQFPNYSSELNVNALELDDSALYLCASSPSGSAYEQYFGPGTRLTVT.

The V and J genes are TRBV28 and TRBJ2-3; unclear D gene. Germline V gene data show CDR1 as MDHEN and CDR2 as SYDVKM. Trimming removed 2 bases from V and 0 bases from J, with 6 bases in between. The CDR3 is 14 amino acids. CDR3 region: CASSLGFSTDTQYF. CDR3 DNA: TGTGCCAGCAGTTTAGGATTCAGCACAGATACGCAGTATTTT. The variable domain in full, with the rest retrieved from reference TRBV28 and TRBJ2-3, is DVKVTQSSRYLVKRTGEKVFLECVQDMDHENMFWYRQDPGLGLRLIYFSYDVKMKEKGDIPEGYSVSREKKERFSLILESASTNQTSMYLCASSLGFSTDTQYFGPGTRLTVL.

V usage is TRBV28 and J usage is TRBJ2-2, with TRBD2 as a possible D gene (7 bases). Germline V gene sequence: CDR1 MDHEN, CDR2 SYDVKM. V was clipped by 5 bases and J by 7 bases, with 20 bases between them. This CDR3 has 16 residues. CDR3 amino acids: CASSLRGLGGGGELFF. For the CDR3, the DNA is TGTGCCAGCAGTCTAAGAGGACTAGGGGGTGGCGGGGAGCTGTTTTTT.

In the case of this clone: Different DNA sequences within this sample yield the same CDR3. This sequence joins TRBV18 and TRBJ2-5; D unclear. Germline V gene lookup returns CDR1 KGHSH and CDR2 LQKENI. Trimming removed 3 bases at V and 4 bases at J, with 9 bases between. This CDR3 comprises 13 residues. CDR3 region: CASSPTSGETQYF. The DNA of the CDR3 is TGTGCCAGCTCACCCACCTCTGGAGAGACCCAGTACTTC. Combining the CDR3 with reference TRBV18 and TRBJ2-5 gives the whole variable domain NAGVMQNPRHLVRRRGQEARLRCSPMKGHSHVYWYRQLPEEGLKFMVYLQKENIIDESGMPKERFSAEFPKEGPSILRIQQVVRGDSAAYFCASSPTSGETQYFGPGTRLLVL.

The chain employs TRBV16 and TRBJ1-1; D is unresolved. This CDR3 is 13 amino acids long. Germline lookup yields CDR1 KGHSY and CDR2 FQNENV. Trimming shortened V by 4 bases and J by 6 bases, and 12 bases separated the two germline ends. For the CDR3, the DNA is TGTGCCAGCAGCCGAGCACAGAGGGCTGAAGCTTTCTTT. It specifies CASSRAQRAEAFF.

The V gene is TRBV11-2, the J gene TRBJ2-7; D is unresolved. The CDR3 is 16 residues long. Trimming left V 5 bases short and J 5 bases short, with 22 bases between. Germline loops: CDR1 SGHAT, CDR2 FQNNGV. The CDR3, as DNA: TGTGCCAGCAGCCCACTGGACGGCTATTTGGGCCACGAGCAGTACTTC. Translated, it gives CASSPLDGYLGHEQYF.

J is TRBJ2-7 and V is TRBV19, with TRBD2 identical over 7 bases. Trimming at V came to 5 bases and at J to 3 bases, leaving 10 bases not matched to a gene. From germline, CDR1 is LNHDA and CDR2 SQIVND (reference sequence). This CDR3 is 15 amino acids long. This CDR3 is CASSLASGDYYEQYF. Here the CDR3 DNA reads TGTGCCAGTAGTCTAGCTAGCGGAGATTACTACGAGCAGTACTTC.

The gene calls are TRBV27 and TRBJ1-5; the match to TRBD1 covers 8 bases. V shed 6 bases and J 4 bases; nucleotides not matched to a gene: 8. The CDR3 runs to 15 residues. The germline CDR1 and CDR2 sequences are MNHEY and SMNVEV (reference sequence). The CDR3 reads CASSIQGVGNQPQHF. DNA of the CDR3: TGTGCCAGCAGCATACAGGGGGTTGGTAATCAGCCCCAGCATTTT.

This clone was observed once. This sequence joins TRBV27 and TRBJ2-3; 12 positions agree with TRBD2. The junction had 4 bases not matched to a gene; V was cut back by 3 bases and J by 3 bases. The CDR3 extends over 16 amino acids. Per the germline V gene, CDR1 is MNHEY and CDR2 is SMNVEV (reference sequence). The CDR3, as DNA: TGTGCCAGCAGTTTCACCGGACTAGCGGGGACAGATACGCAGTATTTT. It translates to CASSFTGLAGTDTQYF.

The chain has TRBV28 and TRBJ2-3; TRBD2 agrees at 9 bases. CDR3 size: 16 residues. CDR1 is MDHEN, CDR2 SYDVKM, per germline. J gave up 1 base and V 6 bases, and 8 bases lay outside the gene matches. This CDR3 is CASRDLAGKGTDTQYF. For the CDR3, the DNA is TGTGCCAGCAGGGATCTAGCGGGGAAAGGCACAGATACGCAGTATTTT. The entire variable domain, with the rest obtained from reference TRBV28 and TRBJ2-3, is as follows: DVKVTQSSRYLVKRTGEKVFLECVQDMDHENMFWYRQDPGLGLRLIYFSYDVKMKEKGDIPEGYSVSREKKERFSLILESASTNQTSMYLCASRDLAGKGTDTQYFGPGTRLTVL.

On this clone: Being one base from a much bigger clone, this may be a read error. Additional DNA sequences in this sample encode the identical CDR3. The chain links TRBV9 to TRBJ2-2; D is ambiguous. From germline, CDR1 is SGDLS and CDR2 YYNGEE. CDR3 length equals 11 residues. Trimming shortened V by 6 bases and J by 0 bases, and 0 bases separated the two germline ends. This CDR3 is CASTNTGELFF. The CDR3 DNA reads TGTGCCAGCACGAACACCGGGGAGCTGTTTTTT.

The chain joins TRBV27 to TRBJ1-5; D ambiguous. Trimming shortened V by 3 bases and J by 4 bases, and 7 bases separated the two germline ends. From germline, CDR1 is MNHEY and CDR2 SMNVEV (reference sequence). The CDR3 totals 13 residues. The CDR3 here is CASSFSENQPQHF. The CDR3 DNA is TGTGCCAGCAGTTTTTCAGAGAATCAGCCCCAGCATTTT.

The chain employs TRBV18 and TRBJ1-4; D gene uncertain. The V gene lost 2 bases and the J gene lost 8 bases, with 6 bases spanning the gap. Per germline, CDR1 KGHSH and CDR2 LQKENI. The CDR3 runs 12 residues. The CDR3 sequence is CASSPDREKLFF. CDR3 nucleotides: TGTGCCAGCTCACCAGACCGGGAAAAACTGTTTTTT. Full variable domain (outside the CDR3, taken from reference TRBV18 and TRBJ1-4): NAGVMQNPRHLVRRRGQEARLRCSPMKGHSHVYWYRQLPEEGLKFMVYLQKENIIDESGMPKERFSAEFPKEGPSILRIQQVVRGDSAAYFCASSPDREKLFFGSGTQLSVL.

The rearrangement joins TRBV15 to TRBJ1-3; no clear D gene. CDR1 is LNHNV, CDR2 YYDKDF, per germline (reference sequence). The CDR3 runs 16 residues. V was clipped by 0 bases and J by 0 bases, with 9 bases between them. CDR3: CATSRDPKNSGNTIYF. DNA of the CDR3: TGTGCCACCAGCAGAGATCCCAAGAACTCTGGAAACACCATATATTTT.

V usage is TRBV7-8 and J usage is TRBJ1-4; 7 bases are shared with TRBD1. There are 15 residues in the CDR3. The germline V gene encodes CDR1 SGHVS and CDR2 FQNEAQ. With V trimmed by 1 base and J by 6 bases, 5 bases remained unmatched. CDR3 sequence reads: CASSLDGTADEKLFF. The CDR3 bases are TGTGCCAGCAGCTTAGACGGGACAGCTGATGAAAAACTGTTTTTT.

This sequence joins TRBV7-9 and TRBJ2-1; 7 nucleotides agree with TRBD2. With V trimmed by 1 base and J by 8 bases, 8 bases remained unmatched. The CDR3 is 15 amino acids. Per germline, CDR1 SEHNR and CDR2 FQNEAQ (reference sequence). In nucleotides, the CDR3 is TGTGCCAGCAGCTTAGGTGGGGGAGGGAACGATGAGCAGTTCTTC. Protein: CASSLGGGGNDEQFF.

This clone was observed once. This chain uses TRBV6-5 with TRBJ2-1; D might be TRBD2 (6 bases). Germline CDR1 reads MNHEY; CDR2 reads SVGAGI. The CDR3 length is 15 residues. Deletions cut 5 bases from V and 5 bases from J, with 16 bases between. This chain's CDR3 is CASSRTTSLNNEQFF. The CDR3 coding sequence is TGTGCCAGCAGTCGAACGACTAGTTTGAACAATGAGCAGTTCTTC.

V usage is TRBV10-1 and J usage is TRBJ2-3; D is ambiguous. The V and J ends lost 3 bases and 1 base respectively, with 2 bases between them. Germline V gives CDR1 WNHNN, CDR2 SYGVQD (reference sequence). The CDR3 runs to 12 residues. CDR3 bases: TGCGCCAGCAGTGATGGCACAGATACGCAGTATTTT. It is translated as CASSDGTDTQYF.

The chain carries TRBV19 and TRBJ1-1; D possibly corresponds to TRBD1 (6 bases). CDR3 size: 15 residues. The germline gives CDR1 LNHDA, CDR2 SQIVND (reference sequence). Trimming stripped 0 bases from V and 1 base from J, with 9 bases between. Written as DNA, the CDR3 is TGTGCCAGTAGTATAGATTGGGGACAGAACACTGAAGCTTTCTTT. Translated, it gives CASSIDWGQNTEAFF.

This chain uses TRBV5-5 with TRBJ2-2; 8 positions match TRBD1. Germline V gene sequence: CDR1 SGHKS, CDR2 YYEKEE (reference sequence). The V and J ends lost 1 base and 4 bases, in that order; junction bases with no gene match: 6. The CDR3 has 16 amino acids. CDR3: CASSLFPGGITGELFF. The DNA of the CDR3 is TGTGCCAGCAGCTTGTTTCCAGGGGGCATCACCGGGGAGCTGTTTTTT.

The CDR3 reads CASRGLEADTQYF. Here the CDR3 DNA reads TGTGCCAGCAGAGGACTAGAAGCAGATACGCAGTATTTT. V usage is TRBV9 and J usage is TRBJ2-3; 7 nucleotides align to TRBD2. V shed 5 bases, J shed 4 bases, and the junction held 4 bases outside the gene matches. The germline V gene has CDR1 SGDLS and CDR2 YYNGEE. This CDR3 contains 13 residues.

A word on this clone: Given a much more abundant clone one base away, this may be a read error. The V and J genes are TRBV11-3 and TRBJ2-7, with D unclear. V was clipped by 0 bases and J by 3 bases, with 3 bases between them. The CDR3 consists of 12 residues. Germline CDR1 SGHNT, CDR2 YENEEA. This CDR3 is CASSLDNYEQYF. CDR3 DNA: TGTGCCAGCAGCTTAGACAACTACGAGCAGTACTTC.

This clone has a handful of counts. Germline is not matched at one junction end, which may reflect a read error. This chain joins TRBV5-6 and TRBJ1-1; TRBD1 might be the D (6 bases). The CDR3 totals 12 residues. Germline V CDR1 and CDR2: SGHDT, YYEEEE. The CDR3 DNA reads as TGTGCCAGCAGCGCCTTGACAGGTCTGACAATCTTT. Its protein is CASSALTGLTIF.